This TCR beta chain derives from a study of cytomegalovirus exposure and HLA in healthy donors. Study-level information: Among the 370 or so donors who were genotyped, about 84% fell in the genetic ancestry cluster that is associated with self-reported Caucasian donors.

With respect to this clone: The antigen is undetermined.

Findings of the study overall: About 87% or about 30% of the time was how often most TCR beta V segments were productive, according to an earlier analysis. Reports showed the classifier diagnosing cytomegalovirus status with high specificity and sensitivity.

With 60 Vbeta and 13 Jbeta primers, the PCR was carried out. Assay: immunoSEQ multiplex PCR; the TCRdb copy retains only in-frame clones and omits some. There are 110,000 to 150,000 clones in the sample; 80% occur only once, and 4.5% lies in the top ten. V was cut by 2 bases and J by 4 bases, with 12 bases left in between. CDR3 length: 15 amino acids. Germline V gives CDR1 SGHTA, CDR2 FQGTGA. This TCR came from a man aged 35 to 55 in good health and CMV-seronegative. The V call is TRBV7-3, the J call TRBJ1-5, with a weak D call TRBD1 (6 bases). Sequencing input: PBMCs. CDR3 DNA sequence: TGTGCCAGCAGCTTAGGGCAGGGGCAAAATCAGCCCCAGCATTTT. It specifies CASSLGQGQNQPQHF. Filled out from reference TRBV7-3 and TRBJ1-5, the complete variable domain reads GAGVSQTPSNKVTEKGKYVELRCDPISGHTALYWYRQSLGQGPEFLIYFQGTGAADDSGLPNDRFFAVRPEGSVSTLKIQRTERGDSAVYLCASSLGQGQNQPQHFGDGTRLSIL.